The text below deals with one T cell receptor beta chain. Under the authors' procedure: Reference gene primer amplification yielded estimated nucleated cell counts. TCRdb's table, derived via immunoSEQ multiplex PCR, lists solely in-frame clones and lacks some. The V and J calls and clone size were taken over from that table, and D and trimming were inferred from the DNA. Of about 33,000 clones in the sample, just over 85% were seen once. Per the germline V gene, CDR1 is SQVTM and CDR2 is ANQGSEA. The length of the CDR3 is 13 residues. V trimming: 5 bases; J trimming: 9 bases; junction bases outside the gene matches: 6. This sample is part of a study of blood T cell repertoires in COVID-19. About the study: The analysed material was cDNA or gDNA that came from T cells, B-cell-depleted T cells, or PBMCs.

This TCR came from a human donor in a cohort sampled during active COVID-19. The chain links TRBV29-1 to TRBJ2-1, with 11 bases aligning to TRBD2. Sequencing was performed on peripheral blood. Written as DNA, the CDR3 is TGCAGCGTTATAGCGGGGGGGCTCCTTGAGCAGTTCTTC. Protein product: CSVIAGGLLEQFF.